These 10 T cell receptor beta chains were all obtained from the same sample, sequenced in a study of neurological immune-mediated disorders. In TCRdb, the 5' RACE reads were re-called with MiXCR into one record per CDR3 protein. This table has under 50,000 distinct CDR3 sequences, around a tenth appearing once. Material for sequencing was CD4+ T cells from blood. Every receptor here comes from a woman aged 25 to 45 with HTLV-1-associated myelopathy (HAM/TSP).

Many counts were recorded for this clonotype. This sequence joins TRBV5-1 and TRBJ1-4; tentative D call: TRBD1 (5 bases). Trimming took 1 base from V and 1 from J, leaving 8 bases between them. Germline values: CDR1 SGHRS, CDR2 YFSETQ. There are 15 residues in the CDR3. The CDR3 DNA sequence: TGCGCCAGCAGCTTGCAGGGATTAACTAATGAAAAACTGTTTTTT. Translating gives CASSLQGLTNEKLFF.

This clonotype appeared many times. The chain uses TRBV19 and TRBJ1-1, with D unclear. In germline, CDR1 is LNHDA, CDR2 SQIVND (reference sequence). This CDR3 is built from 12 residues. V was trimmed by 5 bases and J by 1 base, leaving 5 bases between them. The CDR3 region has the DNA TGTGCCAGTAGTGTTCCGAACACTGAAGCTTTCTTT. Translating it yields CASSVPNTEAFF.

This clonotype came up many times. This sequence joins TRBV20-1 and TRBJ1-2; D remains ambiguous. V lost 5 bases, J lost 8 bases, and 15 bases lay in between. The CDR3 extends over 12 amino acids. Germline V CDR1 and CDR2: DFQATT, SNEGSKA (reference sequence). CDR3 region: CSAAGSEWGYTF. CDR3 DNA sequence: TGCAGTGCTGCAGGATCGGAATGGGGCTACACCTTC.

This clonotype was recorded many times. This chain joins TRBV10-3 and TRBJ2-7, with D unresolved. Trimming pared 8 bases from V and 2 bases from J, leaving 13 bases between. Germline CDR1 is ENHRY and CDR2 is SYGVKD. The CDR3 is 13 amino acids. CDR3 in amino acids: CAIAVSLTYEQYF. The CDR3 DNA reads as TGTGCCATCGCCGTAAGTTTGACCTACGAGCAGTACTTC.

This clonotype was recorded many times. The chain links TRBV7-8 to TRBJ2-3; TRBD1 aligns across 7 bases. The germline gives CDR1 SGHVS, CDR2 FQNEAQ. V lost 0 bases to trimming and J lost 0 bases; unmatched junction nucleotides: 3. The length of the CDR3 is 16 residues. The CDR3 region has the DNA TGTGCCAGCAGCTTAGCCGGGACAGCGAGCACAGATACGCAGTATTTT. It translates to CASSLAGTASTDTQYF.

This clonotype was counted at least ten times. The rearrangement joins TRBV7-9 to TRBJ2-7, with TRBD1 as a possible D gene (5 bases). The V end was cut by 4 bases, the J end by 5 bases, with 9 bases between. CDR1 is SEHNR, CDR2 FQNEAQ, per germline (reference sequence). The CDR3 is 12 residues long. The CDR3 protein is CASSSDSNEQYF. In nucleotides, the CDR3 is TGTGCCAGCAGCTCAGACAGTAACGAGCAGTACTTC.

The table lists this clonotype with many counts. The chain combines TRBV12-3 or TRBV12-4 with TRBJ1-1; no firm D call. The CDR3 is 12 residues long. The V end was cut by 7 bases, the J end by 5 bases, with 11 bases between. The CDR3, as DNA: TGTGCCAGCACCGTCGAAGGGACTGAAGCTTTCTTT. This codes for CASTVEGTEAFF.

This rearrangement joins TRBV7-9 to TRBJ1-1, with D hard to call. Looked up from germline, CDR1 is SEHNR and CDR2 is FQNEAQ (reference sequence). CDR3 length equals 15 residues. The V and J ends lost 1 base and 4 bases respectively, with 13 bases between them. CDR3 sequence reads: CASSLDLGSSTEAFF. The CDR3 coding sequence is TGTGCCAGCAGCTTAGATTTGGGATCGAGCACTGAAGCTTTCTTT.

This clonotype appeared many times. This rearrangement joins TRBV20-1 to TRBJ1-5, with 9 positions matching TRBD1. Trimming cost V 1 base and J 5 bases; bases outside gene matches: 6. This CDR3 region has 15 residues. Germline CDR1 reads DFQATT; CDR2 reads SNEGSKA (reference sequence). As DNA, the CDR3 is TGCAGTGCTAGAGTCCGGGACAGGGACCATCAGCCCCAGCATTTT. Its protein is CSARVRDRDHQPQHF.

The sample holds many counts of this clonotype. The chain carries TRBV7-6 and TRBJ2-1, with D perhaps assigned TRBD1 or TRBD2 (6 bases each). With 1 base removed from V and 7 bases from J, the gap between germline ends came to 14 bases. The germline CDR1 and CDR2 sequences are SGHVS and FNYEAQ. CDR3 size: 15 residues. The CDR3 loop reads CASSLGGGSGNEQFF. The DNA for the CDR3 is TGTGCCAGCAGCTTAGGAGGGGGGTCGGGAAATGAGCAGTTCTTC.